The source of this T cell receptor (beta chain) is a study of CD8+CD57+ T cells in acquired aplastic anemia. CDR3 and TCR beta VDJ profiling relied on genomic DNA as the template. TCRdb redid the calling of the reads with MiXCR, one entry per CDR3 protein. The data show 250,000 to 300,000 distinct CDR3 sequences, roughly three fifths seen once. Sequenced material: sorted CD4+, CD8+, or CD8+CD57+ T cells (not recorded which) from PBMCs. This TCR was recovered from a human donor with severe aplastic anemia or a healthy control (not recorded which).

The CDR3 bases are TGTGCCACCAGCGGTTCAGGGGCGGGCGCAGATACGCAGTATTTT. Its translation is CATSGSGAGADTQYF. The chain is built from TRBV15 and TRBJ2-3; possibly TRBD1 for D (6 bases). Trimming stripped 5 bases from V and 4 bases from J, with 16 bases between. This CDR3 is built from 15 residues. Germline CDR1 is LNHNV and CDR2 is YYDKDF (reference sequence).